This T cell receptor beta chain was sequenced in a study of graft-versus-host responses after intestinal transplantation. As for the study in general: Recipients were given multivisceral, liver-intestinal, or isolated intestinal transplants. Every recipient underwent anti-thymocyte globulin induction, then tacrolimus and steroids for about three years. Study-level findings and limits: Researchers found GvH clones in recipient marrow, and some showed up first in ileum or blood.

Remarks on this clone: What it recognizes is unknown.

TCRdb's table, derived via immunoSEQ multiplex PCR, lists solely in-frame clones and lacks some. The repertoire has under 100,000 clones, about nine tenths of them found once; the top ten carry about 16%. The ends lost 6 bases at V and 2 bases at J; junction bases unmatched: 8. Looked up from germline, CDR1 is SNHLY and CDR2 is FYNNEI. The CDR3 has 15 residues. The clonotype originates from a human patient who received an intestinal transplant, so some T cells may come from the graft donor. V and J are TRBV2 and TRBJ2-7; 9 nucleotides line up with TRBD2. Here the sequenced sample was PBMCs, taken about 450 days after intestinal transplant. The CDR3: CASRAGLARTYEQYF. The CDR3 nucleotides read TGTGCCAGCAGAGCAGGACTAGCGCGCACCTACGAGCAGTACTTC.